Following are 15 T cell receptor beta chains from one sample sequenced in a study of cytotoxic CD8 clonotypes in ibrutinib-treated CLL. The assay was immunoSEQ multiplex PCR, and TCRdb's table has in-frame clones only and misses some. The sample consists of roughly 28,000 clones, 75% to 85% of them appearing once. Sequencing used PBMCs, obtained after 24 months of ibrutinib treatment. The receptor set was obtained from a human donor with chronic lymphocytic leukemia.

The chain has TRBV6-6 and TRBJ1-5, with no clear D. CDR3 length equals 14 residues. The germline V gene encodes CDR1 MNHNY and CDR2 SVGAGI (reference sequence). The V end lost 4 bases, the J end lost 3 bases, and 10 bases lay between the germline ends. CDR3 amino acids: CASSSGNHNQPQHF. The CDR3 DNA sequence: TGTGCCAGCAGTTCTGGCAATCACAATCAGCCCCAGCATTTT.

The CDR3 coding sequence is TGTGCCAGCAGTTGGACTTATTCCTACGAGCAGTACTTC. Its protein is CASSWTYSYEQYF. The rearrangement uses TRBV28 and TRBJ2-7; TRBD2 might be the D (5 bases). The V and J ends lost 4 bases and 1 base respectively, with 8 bases between them. Germline lookup yields CDR1 MDHEN and CDR2 SYDVKM. The CDR3 runs 13 residues.

This clone was counted only a few times. This chain joins TRBV11-1 and TRBJ2-7, with 8 bases aligning to TRBD1. This CDR3 contains 15 residues. The V and J ends lost 8 bases and 2 bases, in that order; junction bases with no gene match: 11. Germline assignment: CDR1 SGHAT and CDR2 FQDESV (reference sequence). The CDR3 loop is CASGSFVTGAYEQYF. The CDR3 DNA reads as TGTGCCAGCGGATCCTTCGTGACAGGGGCCTACGAGCAGTACTTC.

DNA of the CDR3: TGCGCCAGCAGCCAAGTTAGTACGGCCGAGCAGTACTTC. Its protein is CASSQVSTAEQYF. The rearrangement uses TRBV4-1 and TRBJ2-7; D is ambiguous. This CDR3 has 13 amino acids. V gave up 1 base and J gave up 6 bases, with 10 bases separating them. In germline, CDR1 is MGHRA, CDR2 YSYEKL.

The chain links TRBV29-1 to TRBJ2-2; possible D gene TRBD1, 6 bases. This CDR3 spans 15 amino acids. V was trimmed by 0 bases and J by 5 bases, leaving 13 bases between them. CDR1 is SQVTM and CDR2 is ANQGSEA in the germline V gene. The CDR3 spells CSVEDLRGWTGELFF. The CDR3 DNA sequence: TGCAGCGTTGAAGATCTCAGGGGTTGGACCGGGGAGCTGTTTTTT.

The gene calls are TRBV28 and TRBJ1-1, with 8 bases aligning to TRBD1. This CDR3 contains 13 residues. The germline V gene encodes CDR1 MDHEN and CDR2 SYDVKM. Trimming at V came to 5 bases and at J to 8 bases, leaving 7 bases not matched to a gene. DNA of the CDR3: TGTGCCAGCAGTCCTCTCCGGACAGGGGAAGCTTTCTTT. Amino acids: CASSPLRTGEAFF.

In its sample, this clone was seen once. The chain joins TRBV6-5 to TRBJ1-1; D gene uncertain. CDR3 size: 14 residues. The V and J ends lost 2 bases and 0 bases respectively, with 7 bases between them. Germline CDR1 is MNHEY and CDR2 is SVGAGI. In nucleotides, the CDR3 is TGTGCCAGCAGTTACAGGCACTTGAACACTGAAGCTTTCTTT. Amino acids: CASSYRHLNTEAFF.

The chain's CDR3 is CASSFWTVSNYGYTF. The CDR3 nucleotides read TGTGCCAGCAGCTTTTGGACAGTTTCTAACTATGGCTACACCTTC. The chain recombines TRBV7-9 with TRBJ1-2; tentatively, D is TRBD1 (6 bases). The V end lost 3 bases, the J end lost 0 bases, and 11 bases lay between the germline ends. The CDR3 length is 15 residues. The germline V gene encodes CDR1 SEHNR and CDR2 FQNEAQ (reference sequence).

This clone showed up just once. V usage is TRBV12-5 and J usage is TRBJ1-2; D is unresolved. Trimming stripped 2 bases from V and 2 bases from J, with 6 bases between. Germline loops: CDR1 LGHNT, CDR2 FRNRAP. The CDR3 loop spans 13 amino acids. The CDR3 DNA follows: TGTGCTAGTGGTTTGAGGCAGAACTATGGCTACACCTTC. This sequence encodes CASGLRQNYGYTF.

V gene TRBV5-1 combines with J gene TRBJ2-2; D gene unclear. The CDR3 extends over 15 amino acids. The V and J ends lost 0 bases and 0 bases respectively, with 6 bases between them. Germline V CDR1 and CDR2: SGHRS, YFSETQ. CDR3 coding DNA: TGCGCCAGCAGCTTGGGACTCGCGAACACCGGGGAGCTGTTTTTT. It translates to CASSLGLANTGELFF.

Judged by abundance, this clone is medium-sized (0.01 to 0.1%). The chain combines TRBV7-9 with TRBJ2-7, with D possibly TRBD1 on 6 matching bases. The V and J ends lost 1 base and 2 bases respectively, with 9 bases between them. The CDR3 contains 14 residues. CDR1 and CDR2 (germline): SEHNR, FQNEAQ (reference sequence). The CDR3 loop reads CASSLGDITYEQYF. Written as DNA, the CDR3 is TGTGCCAGCAGCTTAGGGGACATCACCTACGAGCAGTACTTC.

J is TRBJ2-2 and V is TRBV11-2, with a weak D call TRBD2 (5 bases). Germline lookup yields CDR1 SGHAT and CDR2 FQNNGV. The CDR3 totals 15 residues. V lost 2 bases to trimming and J lost 2 bases, with 9 bases between them. The CDR3 sequence is CASSLRGLNTGELFF. DNA for the CDR3: TGTGCCAGCAGCTTACGGGGTCTAAACACCGGGGAGCTGTTTTTT.

CDR3 DNA sequence: TGTGCCAGTATTAATCGAGGACACAGCAATCAGCCCCAGCATTTT. Amino acid sequence: CASINRGHSNQPQHF. The chain has TRBV19 and TRBJ1-5, with D possibly TRBD1 on 5 matching bases. V was clipped by 7 bases and J by 1 base, with 14 bases between them. CDR1 LNHDA and CDR2 SQIVND come from the germline V gene (reference sequence). There are 15 residues in the CDR3.

Written as DNA, the CDR3 is TGTGCCAGCTCACCACGCGGGGTGGCAGGGGCCTATAATTCACCCCTCCACTTT. It encodes CASSPRGVAGAYNSPLHF. The chain carries TRBV18 and TRBJ1-6, with D perhaps TRBD1 (6 bases). Germline V gene data show CDR1 as KGHSH and CDR2 as LQKENI. Trimming stripped 1 base from V and 2 bases from J, with 15 bases between. The CDR3 loop spans 18 amino acids.

The chain uses TRBV18 and TRBJ1-6; D remains ambiguous. The germline CDR1 and CDR2 sequences are KGHSH and LQKENI. CDR3 length equals 15 residues. V was clipped by 3 bases and J by 8 bases, with 14 bases between them. The CDR3 is CASSPPGRADSPLHF. CDR3 sequence (DNA): TGTGCCAGCTCACCCCCCGGGAGGGCCGATTCACCCCTCCACTTT.